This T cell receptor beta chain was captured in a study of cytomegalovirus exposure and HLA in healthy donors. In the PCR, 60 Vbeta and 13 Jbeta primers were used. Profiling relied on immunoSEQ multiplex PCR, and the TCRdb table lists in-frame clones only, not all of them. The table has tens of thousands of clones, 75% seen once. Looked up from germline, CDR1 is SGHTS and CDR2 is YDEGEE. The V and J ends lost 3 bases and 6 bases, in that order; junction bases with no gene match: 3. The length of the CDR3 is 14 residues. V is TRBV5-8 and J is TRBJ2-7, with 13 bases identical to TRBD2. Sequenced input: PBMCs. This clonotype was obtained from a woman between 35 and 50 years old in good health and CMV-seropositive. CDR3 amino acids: CASSSGLAGSEQYF. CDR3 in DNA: TGTGCCAGCAGCTCGGGACTAGCGGGGAGCGAGCAGTACTTC.